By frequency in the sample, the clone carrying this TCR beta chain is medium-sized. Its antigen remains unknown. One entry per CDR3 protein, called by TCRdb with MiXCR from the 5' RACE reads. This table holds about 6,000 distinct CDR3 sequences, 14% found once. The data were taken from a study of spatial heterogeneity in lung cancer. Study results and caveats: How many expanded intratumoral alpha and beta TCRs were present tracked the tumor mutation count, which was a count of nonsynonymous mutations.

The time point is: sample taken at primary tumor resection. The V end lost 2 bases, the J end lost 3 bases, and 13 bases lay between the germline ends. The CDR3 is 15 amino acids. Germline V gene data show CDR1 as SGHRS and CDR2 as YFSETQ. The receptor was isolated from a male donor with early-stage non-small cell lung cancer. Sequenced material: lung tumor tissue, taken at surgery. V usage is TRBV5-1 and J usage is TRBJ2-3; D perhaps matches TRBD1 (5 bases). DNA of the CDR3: TGCGCCAGCAGCTTCGGAGAGGCAGGGACAGATACGCAGTATTTT. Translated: CASSFGEAGTDTQYF.